One sample yielded the 32 T cell receptor beta chains listed below, sequenced in a study of glioma-infiltrating T cells after dendritic cell vaccination. Time point indicated: after dendritic cell vaccination, including at tumor progression/relapse. Assay used: immunoSEQ multiplex PCR; TCRdb lists only in-frame clones, some missing. The top ten hold around 7% of the sample, which has about 87,000 clones, about four fifths seen once. The sample was blood, taken after dendritic cell vaccination. The receptor source for this set is a human donor with glioblastoma.

The rearrangement uses TRBV27 and TRBJ2-5; D perhaps matches TRBD2 (5 bases). V dropped 5 bases and J dropped 4 bases, with 20 bases sitting between them. The CDR3 has 16 residues. Germline loops: CDR1 MNHEY, CDR2 SMNVEV (reference sequence). This chain's CDR3 is CASSIHFSEGPETQYF. The DNA for the CDR3 is TGTGCCAGCAGTATACACTTTAGCGAAGGTCCAGAGACCCAGTACTTC.

The rearrangement uses TRBV7-3 and TRBJ1-6, with TRBD1 as a possible D gene (6 bases). Germline CDR1 and CDR2: SGHTA and FQGTGA. This CDR3 spans 13 amino acids. V was cut by 5 bases and J by 7 bases, with 9 bases left in between. CDR3 region: CASSTDRNSPLHF. The CDR3 DNA reads as TGTGCCAGCAGCACCGACAGGAATTCACCCCTCCACTTT.

This rearrangement joins TRBV27 to TRBJ1-6; D gene unclear. CDR1 MNHEY and CDR2 SMNVEV come from the germline V gene (reference sequence). CDR3 length: 14 amino acids. V was shortened by 6 bases and J by 9 bases, with 15 bases between the two germline ends. The CDR3 spells CASSLEGGISPLHF. The DNA of the CDR3 is TGTGCCAGCAGCCTAGAAGGCGGGATTTCACCCCTCCACTTT.

The chain has TRBV28 and TRBJ2-7; 9 nucleotides line up with TRBD2. Germline CDR1 reads MDHEN; CDR2 reads SYDVKM. CDR3 length: 16 amino acids. V trimming: 2 bases; J trimming: 1 base; junction bases outside the gene matches: 6. CDR3 sequence: CASSLEGGGESYEQYF. The CDR3 DNA is TGTGCCAGCAGTTTAGAGGGCGGGGGGGAATCCTACGAGCAGTACTTC.

This clone was picked up a small number of times. The chain combines TRBV5-1 with TRBJ1-3, with D tentatively TRBD1 (5 bases). CDR3 length: 16 amino acids. In germline, CDR1 is SGHRS, CDR2 YFSETQ. Trimming cost V 0 bases and J 0 bases, with 10 bases left between them. CDR3 residues: CASSLGQISSGNTIYF. The CDR3 coding sequence is TGCGCCAGCAGCTTGGGACAGATTAGCTCTGGAAACACCATATATTTT. The full variable domain, in which reference TRBV5-1 and TRBJ1-3 provide the parts outside the CDR3, is KAGVTQTPRYLIKTRGQQVTLSCSPISGHRSVSWYQQTPGQGLQFLFEYFSETQRNKGNFPGRFSGRQFSNSRSEMNVSTLELGDSALYLCASSLGQISSGNTIYFGEGSWLTVV.

The chain recombines TRBV13 with TRBJ2-7, with 8 bases aligning to TRBD1. Germline V CDR1 and CDR2: PRHDT, FYEKMQ (reference sequence). The CDR3 totals 17 residues. The junction had 17 bases not matched to a gene; V was cut back by 5 bases and J by 5 bases. The CDR3: CASSPDNPGTGDDEQYF. CDR3 DNA sequence: TGTGCCAGCAGCCCTGACAATCCTGGGACAGGAGATGACGAGCAGTACTTC.

V and J are TRBV7-8 and TRBJ1-2; TRBD1 agrees at 7 bases. Trimming cost V 5 bases and J 8 bases; bases outside gene matches: 11. The CDR3 runs to 14 residues. In germline, CDR1 is SGHVS, CDR2 FQNEAQ. In DNA form, the CDR3 reads TGTGCCAGCAGCCGGGACAGATCGAAGGGGGGCTACACCTTC. Amino acids: CASSRDRSKGGYTF.

The chain has TRBV5-1 and TRBJ1-4; TRBD1 aligns across 7 bases. V dropped 0 bases and J dropped 2; count of bases not matched to a gene: 4. This CDR3 is built from 16 residues. In germline, CDR1 is SGHRS, CDR2 YFSETQ. CDR3: CASSLEGAATNEKLFF. For the CDR3, the DNA is TGCGCCAGCAGCTTGGAGGGGGCTGCTACTAATGAAAAACTGTTTTTT.

The V and J genes are TRBV5-1 and TRBJ1-4; 10 bases map to TRBD1. J gave up 8 bases and V 3 bases, and 10 bases lay outside the gene matches. This CDR3 spans 16 amino acids. CDR1 and CDR2 (germline): SGHRS, YFSETQ. The CDR3 region has the DNA TGCGCCAGCAGCTCCGAAGCTGGGACAGGGGAGGAAAAACTGTTTTTT. Encoded protein: CASSSEAGTGEEKLFF.

The CDR3 loop reads CASSSSAESGGYTF. CDR3 sequence (DNA): TGCGCCAGCAGCTCGAGCGCGGAATCGGGTGGCTACACCTTC. The chain joins TRBV5-1 to TRBJ1-2; D is undetermined. Germline V gives CDR1 SGHRS, CDR2 YFSETQ. There are 14 residues in the CDR3. The V end lost 3 bases, the J end lost 7 bases, and 16 bases lay between the germline ends.

The genes are TRBV25-1 and TRBJ2-3; D not certain. Germline V gene lookup returns CDR1 MGHDK and CDR2 SYGVNS. This CDR3 spans 12 amino acids. Trimming removed 5 bases from V and 0 bases from J, with 3 bases in between. The CDR3: CASSPSTDTQYF. The DNA for the CDR3 is TGTGCCAGCAGTCCAAGCACAGATACGCAGTATTTT.

CDR3 amino acids: CASSPSGIRQATEAFF. In DNA form, the CDR3 reads TGTGCCAGCTCACCGTCAGGGATCAGGCAAGCGACTGAAGCTTTCTTT. V is TRBV18 and J is TRBJ1-1, with D perhaps matching TRBD1 (5 bases). Trimming pared 3 bases from V and 5 bases from J, leaving 19 bases between. CDR1 is KGHSH and CDR2 is LQKENI in the germline V gene. This CDR3 has 16 amino acids.

The rearrangement links TRBV27 to TRBJ1-4, with D possibly TRBD1 on 6 matching bases. Germline CDR1 MNHEY, CDR2 SMNVEV (reference sequence). The CDR3 consists of 15 residues. V gave up 3 bases and J gave up 7 bases, with 15 bases separating them. CDR3 sequence (DNA): TGTGCCAGCAGTTTCACAGGGTTTAATAGTGAAAAACTGTTTTTT. The encoded protein is CASSFTGFNSEKLFF.

This clone was counted once. The chain couples TRBV5-5 to TRBJ2-2; D might be TRBD1 (6 bases). The CDR3 spans 16 residues. The germline CDR1 and CDR2 sequences are SGHKS and YYEKEE (reference sequence). Trimming cost V 2 bases and J 5 bases, with 16 bases left between them. The chain's CDR3 is CASSFGQGLWTGELFF. The CDR3 nucleotides read TGTGCCAGCAGCTTTGGGCAGGGGTTATGGACCGGGGAGCTGTTTTTT.

The chain joins TRBV2 to TRBJ2-6, with unresolved D. The V gene's germline CDR1 is SNHLY and CDR2 FYNNEI. Trimming removed 6 bases from V and 0 bases from J, with 15 bases in between. This CDR3 comprises 17 residues. CDR3 residues: CASSPRPTVSGANVLTF. In DNA, the CDR3 is TGTGCCAGCAGCCCCAGGCCTACCGTCTCTGGGGCCAACGTCCTGACTTTC.

In this sample, this clone turned up a few times. This sequence joins TRBV6-6 and TRBJ1-1, with TRBD1 matching 7 bases. J gave up 6 bases and V 6 bases, and 10 bases lay outside the gene matches. CDR3 length equals 14 residues. Germline values: CDR1 MNHNY, CDR2 SVGAGI (reference sequence). CDR3 in amino acids: CASRSDRVGSEAFF. CDR3 nucleotide sequence: TGTGCCAGCAGAAGTGACAGGGTAGGCTCTGAAGCTTTCTTT.

The sample holds one count of this clone. The chain has TRBV14 and TRBJ2-7; tentatively, D is TRBD1 (6 bases). The V end lost 3 bases, the J end lost 5 bases, and 17 bases lay between the germline ends. This CDR3 region has 15 residues. The V gene's germline CDR1 is SGHDN and CDR2 FVKESK. The CDR3 bases are TGTGCCAGCAGCCAGGATCTTGGGACAAACCACGAGCAGTACTTC. Protein product: CASSQDLGTNHEQYF.

The chain has TRBV5-1 and TRBJ1-2; 8 bases match TRBD1. This CDR3 region has 16 residues. From germline, CDR1 is SGHRS and CDR2 YFSETQ. V was pared by 4 bases and J by 12 bases, with 20 bases of the junction left unmatched. The CDR3 sequence: CASSVATTGVGDRHTF. The CDR3 DNA follows: TGCGCCAGCAGCGTGGCCACGACAGGGGTGGGGGACCGTCACACCTTC. Filled out from reference TRBV5-1 and TRBJ1-2, the complete variable domain reads KAGVTQTPRYLIKTRGQQVTLSCSPISGHRSVSWYQQTPGQGLQFLFEYFSETQRNKGNFPGRFSGRQFSNSRSEMNVSTLELGDSALYLCASSVATTGVGDRHTFGSGTRLTVV.

The rearrangement uses TRBV19 and TRBJ1-2; 12 bases are shared with TRBD1. Germline lookup yields CDR1 LNHDA and CDR2 SQIVND (reference sequence). This CDR3 is built from 14 residues. The J segment lost 10 bases and the V segment lost 4 bases, leaving 7 bases of the junction unmatched. The CDR3 nucleotides read TGTGCCAGTAGTAGATTCGGGACAGGGGGCGTCTACACCTTC. Encoded protein: CASSRFGTGGVYTF.

The chain combines TRBV19 with TRBJ1-2; D ambiguous. The germline gives CDR1 LNHDA, CDR2 SQIVND (reference sequence). Trimming stripped 8 bases from V and 0 bases from J, with 13 bases between. This CDR3 spans 14 amino acids. The CDR3 sequence is CASVQAGTNYGYTF. The CDR3 DNA reads as TGTGCCAGTGTCCAAGCAGGAACTAACTATGGCTACACCTTC.

The table lists this clone with a count of one. This chain connects TRBV18 to TRBJ2-7, with 7 positions matching TRBD2. Germline V gene lookup returns CDR1 KGHSH and CDR2 LQKENI. The trim removed 6 bases at V and 7 bases at J, leaving 12 bases unmatched. The CDR3 loop spans 14 amino acids. This CDR3 reads CASSKRGDLWEQYF. The DNA for the CDR3 is TGTGCCAGCTCGAAACGGGGGGACCTCTGGGAGCAGTACTTC.

The rearrangement joins TRBV10-3 to TRBJ1-4; D not resolved. Germline V gene sequence: CDR1 ENHRY, CDR2 SYGVKD. V was cut by 2 bases and J by 6 bases, with 7 bases left in between. The CDR3 spans 13 residues. The CDR3 here is CAISEGRDEKLFF. DNA for the CDR3: TGTGCCATCAGTGAGGGGAGGGATGAAAAACTGTTTTTT.

This chain uses TRBV5-1 with TRBJ2-2; weak D call: TRBD1 (6 bases). This CDR3 region has 14 residues. CDR1 and CDR2 from the germline V gene are SGHRS and YFSETQ. V lost 0 bases, J lost 3 bases, and 6 bases lay in between. The CDR3 bases are TGCGCCAGCAGCTTGGAGGGGGACACCGGGGAGCTGTTTTTT. Protein sequence: CASSLEGDTGELFF.

The J gene is TRBJ1-2, the V gene TRBV6-1; D is possibly TRBD1 (5 bases). Trimming pared 8 bases from V and 0 bases from J, leaving 10 bases between. The CDR3 runs to 13 residues. Looked up from germline, CDR1 is MNHNS and CDR2 is SASEGT. The CDR3 reads CASRQTPNYGYTF. DNA of the CDR3: TGTGCCAGCCGACAGACTCCTAACTATGGCTACACCTTC.

The chain uses TRBV7-9 and TRBJ1-4, with 9 bases that match TRBD1. This CDR3 region has 14 residues. The germline gives CDR1 SEHNR, CDR2 FQNEAQ (reference sequence). V lost 6 bases to trimming and J lost 6 bases; unmatched junction nucleotides: 5. The CDR3, as DNA: TGTGCCAGCAGACCAGACAGGGGGGATGAAAAACTGTTTTTT. This translates into CASRPDRGDEKLFF.

This clone was seen once. This chain uses TRBV28 with TRBJ1-1, with TRBD1 matching over 7 bases. Looked up from germline, CDR1 is MDHEN and CDR2 is SYDVKM. V gave up 9 bases and J gave up 3 bases; unmatched junction bases: 7. This CDR3 spans 13 amino acids. The CDR3 here is CASDRAPYTEAFF. The DNA of the CDR3 is TGTGCCAGTGACAGGGCCCCGTACACTGAAGCTTTCTTT.

J is TRBJ1-2 and V is TRBV5-1, with D maybe TRBD1 (6 bases). Between the trimmed V and J ends, which lost 4 bases and 5 bases, there was a span of 15 bases. This CDR3 contains 14 residues. Germline V gene lookup returns CDR1 SGHRS and CDR2 YFSETQ. The CDR3, as DNA: TGCGCCAGCAGCGGAGGGGGGGGCAGGTATGGCTACACCTTC. This codes for CASSGGGGRYGYTF. Full variable domain (missing parts from reference TRBV5-1 and TRBJ1-2): KAGVTQTPRYLIKTRGQQVTLSCSPISGHRSVSWYQQTPGQGLQFLFEYFSETQRNKGNFPGRFSGRQFSNSRSEMNVSTLELGDSALYLCASSGGGGRYGYTFGSGTRLTVV.

V is TRBV18 and J is TRBJ2-7; no clear D gene. The CDR3 extends over 13 amino acids. V dropped 3 bases and J dropped 3 bases, with 9 bases sitting between them. Germline V gene lookup returns CDR1 KGHSH and CDR2 LQKENI. This chain's CDR3 is CASSPTNNYEQYF. As DNA, the CDR3 is TGTGCCAGCTCACCCACTAACAACTACGAGCAGTACTTC.

V gene TRBV19 combines with J gene TRBJ1-1; D unresolved. V shed 4 bases and J shed 3 bases, with 6 bases lying between them. The CDR3 extends over 12 amino acids. Germline CDR1 reads LNHDA; CDR2 reads SQIVND (reference sequence). In DNA, the CDR3 is TGTGCCAGTAGTAAGGAGTACACTGAAGCTTTCTTT. Translating gives CASSKEYTEAFF. Combining the CDR3 with reference TRBV19 and TRBJ1-1 gives the whole variable domain DGGITQSPKYLFRKEGQNVTLSCEQNLNHDAMYWYRQDPGQGLRLIYYSQIVNDFQKGDIAEGYSVSREKKESFPLTVTSAQKNPTAFYLCASSKEYTEAFFGQGTRLTVV.

The chain carries TRBV19 and TRBJ1-1, with a tentative D call TRBD1 (6 bases). Germline assignment: CDR1 LNHDA and CDR2 SQIVND (reference sequence). Trimming removed 1 base from V and 8 bases from J, with 17 bases in between. The CDR3 has 15 residues. CDR3 sequence: CASSIGRLMGAEAFF. The CDR3 DNA reads as TGTGCCAGTAGTATAGGTCGTCTCATGGGGGCAGAAGCTTTCTTT.

The CDR3 here is CASSNGQGGYTF. CDR3 DNA sequence: TGTGCCAGCAGTAACGGACAGGGAGGCTACACCTTC. The chain is built from TRBV6-5 and TRBJ1-2, with 8 bases fitting TRBD1. V trimming: 5 bases; J trimming: 8 bases; junction bases outside the gene matches: 4. CDR3 length: 12 residues. The V gene's germline CDR1 is MNHEY and CDR2 SVGAGI.

The chain uses TRBV30 and TRBJ1-3, with D hard to call. The CDR3 runs to 14 residues. The ends were cut back, 0 bases at V and 1 base at J, with 7 bases in the middle. The germline gives CDR1 GTSNPN, CDR2 SVGIG (reference sequence). In DNA form, the CDR3 reads TGTGCCTGGAGTGTAAAACAATCTGGAAACACCATATATTTT. Protein product: CAWSVKQSGNTIYF. The full variable domain, rest sourced from reference TRBV30 and TRBJ1-3, is SQTIHQWPATLVQPVGSPLSLECTVEGTSNPNLYWYRQAAGRGLQLLFYSVGIGQISSEVPQNLSASRPQDRQFILSSKKLLLSDSGFYLCAWSVKQSGNTIYFGEGSWLTVV.